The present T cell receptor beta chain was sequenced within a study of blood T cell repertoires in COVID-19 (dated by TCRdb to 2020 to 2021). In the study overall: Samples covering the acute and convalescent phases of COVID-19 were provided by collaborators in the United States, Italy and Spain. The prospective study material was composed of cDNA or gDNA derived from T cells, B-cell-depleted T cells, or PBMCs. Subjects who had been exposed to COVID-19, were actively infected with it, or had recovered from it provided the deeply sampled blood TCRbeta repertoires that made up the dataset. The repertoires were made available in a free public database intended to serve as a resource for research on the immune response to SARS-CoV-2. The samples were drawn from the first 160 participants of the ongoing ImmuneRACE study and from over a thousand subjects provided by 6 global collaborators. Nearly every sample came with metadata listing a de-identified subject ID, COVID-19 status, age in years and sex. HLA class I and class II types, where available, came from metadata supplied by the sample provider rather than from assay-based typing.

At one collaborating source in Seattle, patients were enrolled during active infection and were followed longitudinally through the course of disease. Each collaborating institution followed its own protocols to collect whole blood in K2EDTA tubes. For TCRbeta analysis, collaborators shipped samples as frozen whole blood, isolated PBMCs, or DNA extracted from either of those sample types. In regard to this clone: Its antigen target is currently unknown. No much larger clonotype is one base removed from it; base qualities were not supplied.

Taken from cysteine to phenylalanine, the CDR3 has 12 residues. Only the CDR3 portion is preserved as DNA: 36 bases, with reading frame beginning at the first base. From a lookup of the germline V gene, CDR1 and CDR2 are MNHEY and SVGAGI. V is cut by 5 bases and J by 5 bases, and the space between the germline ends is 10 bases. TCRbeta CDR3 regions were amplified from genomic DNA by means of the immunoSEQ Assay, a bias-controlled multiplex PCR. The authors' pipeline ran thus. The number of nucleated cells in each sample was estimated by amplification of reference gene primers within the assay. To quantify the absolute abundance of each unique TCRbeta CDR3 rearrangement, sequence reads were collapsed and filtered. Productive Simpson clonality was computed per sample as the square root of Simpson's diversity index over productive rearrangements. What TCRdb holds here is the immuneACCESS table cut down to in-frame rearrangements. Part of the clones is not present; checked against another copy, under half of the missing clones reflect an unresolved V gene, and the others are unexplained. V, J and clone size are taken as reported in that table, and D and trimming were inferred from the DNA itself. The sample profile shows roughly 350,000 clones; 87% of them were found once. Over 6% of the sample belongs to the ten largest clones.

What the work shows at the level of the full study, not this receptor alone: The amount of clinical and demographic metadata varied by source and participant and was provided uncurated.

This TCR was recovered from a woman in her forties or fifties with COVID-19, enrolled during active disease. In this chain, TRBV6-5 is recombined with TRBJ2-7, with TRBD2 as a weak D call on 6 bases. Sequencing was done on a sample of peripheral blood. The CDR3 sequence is CASSRRGDEQYF. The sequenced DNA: TGTGCCAGCAGTCGGCGGGGCGACGAGCAGTACTTC.